A single sample gave rise to the 14 T cell receptor beta chains below, sequenced in a study of blood T cell repertoires in COVID-19 (dated by TCRdb to about 2020). The library was made by the immunoSEQ multiplex PCR assay. Not all clones reach the TCRdb copy of this immuneACCESS table, which keeps in-frame sequences only. Checked studies attribute under half of the gap to unresolved V genes and leave the rest unexplained. A total of 200,000 or so clones appear in this sample, approximately 88% of them only once. 6.5% to 9.5% of the sample lies in the top ten. Material: PBMCs or T cells enriched from blood (not recorded which). The receptors derive from a woman younger than 30 who had recovered from COVID-19.

CDR3 sequence: CASSPGRKGTDTQYF. DNA of the CDR3: TGTGCCAGCAGCCCCGGGAGAAAAGGCACAGATACGCAGTATTTT. The chain is built from TRBV6-5 and TRBJ2-3; possibly TRBD2 for D (6 bases). CDR1 and CDR2 from the germline V gene are MNHEY and SVGAGI. V was shortened by 6 bases and J by 1 base, with 14 bases between the two germline ends. The CDR3 sequence is 15 residues long.

V and J are TRBV6-5 and TRBJ1-2; the match to TRBD1 covers 8 bases. The CDR3 extends over 13 amino acids. The junction had 6 bases not matched to a gene; V was cut back by 5 bases and J by 7 bases. In germline, CDR1 is MNHEY, CDR2 SVGAGI. The CDR3 spells CASSRTGPTGYTF. CDR3 bases: TGTGCCAGCAGTCGGACAGGGCCGACTGGCTACACCTTC.

This chain links TRBV6-4 with TRBJ1-2, with 7 bases matching TRBD1. V shed 0 bases, J shed 10 bases, and the junction held 11 bases outside the gene matches. The CDR3 length is 15 residues. Germline assignment: CDR1 MRHNA and CDR2 SNTAGT. CDR3 DNA sequence: TGTGCCAGCAGTGACTCAGACAGGGCCCCCGGGTTCTACACCTTC. Translation: CASSDSDRAPGFYTF.

The chain uses TRBV11-2 and TRBJ2-7; the match to TRBD1 covers 7 bases. In germline, CDR1 is SGHAT, CDR2 FQNNGV. Unmatched junction bases numbered 9, after V lost 0 bases and J lost 7 bases. The CDR3 spans 15 residues. The CDR3, as DNA: TGTGCCAGCAGCTTAGACGGGACAGCTCGCACGGAGCAGTACTTC. The encoded protein is CASSLDGTARTEQYF.

V gene TRBV9 combines with J gene TRBJ2-3, with 10 positions matching TRBD2. Germline loops: CDR1 SGDLS, CDR2 YYNGEE. With 0 bases clipped from V and 4 bases from J, the junction kept 8 bases outside the gene matches. The CDR3 length is 17 residues. This chain's CDR3 is CASSVASMSGGADTQYF. The CDR3 DNA is TGTGCCAGCAGCGTAGCCTCTATGAGCGGGGGGGCAGATACGCAGTATTTT. Full variable domain (remainder filled in from reference TRBV9 and TRBJ2-3): DSGVTQTPKHLITATGQRVTLRCSPRSGDLSVYWYQQSLDQGLQFLIQYYNGEERAKGNILERFSAQQFPDLHSELNLSSLELGDSALYFCASSVASMSGGADTQYFGPGTRLTVL.

The rearrangement links TRBV7-9 to TRBJ1-2; 8 nucleotides align to TRBD1. Germline CDR1 reads SEHNR; CDR2 reads FQNEAQ (reference sequence). The V and J ends lost 4 bases and 2 bases, in that order; junction bases with no gene match: 12. The CDR3 runs 17 residues. The CDR3 loop reads CASSSTGDLRGNYGYTF. The CDR3 nucleotides read TGTGCCAGCAGCTCGACAGGGGACCTACGAGGGAACTATGGCTACACCTTC.

The chain is built from TRBV27 and TRBJ1-1; 9 nucleotides line up with TRBD1. The CDR3 extends over 14 amino acids. J was trimmed by 1 base and V by 5 bases; bases with no gene match: 2. Germline V gene lookup returns CDR1 MNHEY and CDR2 SMNVEV (reference sequence). CDR3: CASSIQGANTEAFF. CDR3 nucleotide sequence: TGTGCCAGCAGTATACAGGGGGCGAACACTGAAGCTTTCTTT.

The genes are TRBV4-2 and TRBJ2-1, with TRBD2 as a possible D gene (6 bases). The CDR3 is 16 residues long. The V end lost 0 bases, the J end lost 7 bases, and 16 bases lay between the germline ends. The germline V gene has CDR1 LGHNA and CDR2 YNFKEQ. The CDR3 DNA reads TGTGCCAGCAGCCAAGAGATGGCTAGCGCTATGAATGAGCAGTTCTTC. This translates into CASSQEMASAMNEQFF.

CDR3 nucleotide sequence: TGCGCCAGCAGCAAAAGAGGGGGCAGAGGGGCGTACTCTGAAGCTTTCTTT. Protein product: CASSKRGGRGAYSEAFF. The chain couples TRBV4-1 to TRBJ1-1; TRBD1 matches 7 bases. V gave up 5 bases and J gave up 6 bases; unmatched junction bases: 18. CDR3 length: 17 amino acids. Germline V gene sequence: CDR1 MGHRA, CDR2 YSYEKL.

The V gene is TRBV7-9, the J gene TRBJ1-2; tentatively, D is TRBD1 (6 bases). V was shortened by 1 base and J by 4 bases, with 10 bases between the two germline ends. Germline assignment: CDR1 SEHNR and CDR2 FQNEAQ (reference sequence). This CDR3 is built from 14 residues. CDR3 nucleotide sequence: TGTGCCAGCAGCTTAGAGGGGGATCTCTATGGCTACACCTTC. Its translation: CASSLEGDLYGYTF.

The CDR3 DNA sequence: TGCGCCAGCAGCCAAGGAGGGGGCTGGTTTTACGAGCAGTACTTC. Translating gives CASSQGGGWFYEQYF. The genes are TRBV4-1 and TRBJ2-7, with 7 nucleotides matching TRBD1. The trim removed 1 base at V and 4 bases at J, leaving 7 bases unmatched. This CDR3 contains 15 residues. Germline V gene data show CDR1 as MGHRA and CDR2 as YSYEKL.

The chain employs TRBV28 and TRBJ1-5; 11 positions agree with TRBD1. Losses at the gene ends were 5 bases for V and 5 bases for J; bases not matched to a gene: 5. This CDR3 region has 15 residues. Germline CDR1 reads MDHEN; CDR2 reads SYDVKM. In nucleotides, the CDR3 is TGTGCCAGCAGTGGGCCGGACAGGGGGCATCAGCCCCAGCATTTT. Protein: CASSGPDRGHQPQHF.

This chain joins TRBV28 and TRBJ2-4, with TRBD1 as a possible D gene (5 bases). CDR3 length: 13 residues. Germline-derived CDR1 and CDR2 are MDHEN and SYDVKM. V was trimmed by 2 bases and J by 7 bases, leaving 9 bases between them. The CDR3 DNA follows: TGTGCCAGCAGTTTACCAGGGCAGAACATTCAGTACTTC. Translation: CASSLPGQNIQYF.

The rearrangement uses TRBV21-1 and TRBJ2-1; TRBD2, the table's D call, lacks a check against the DNA. TRBV21-1 represents a pseudogene. The CDR3 is made up of 18 amino acids. CDR3 sequence: CASSKLRGAYSSYNEQFF. The CDR3 DNA follows: TGTGCCAGCAGCAAACTTCGCGGGGCCTACAGCTCCTACAATGAGCAGTTCTTC.